Shown below are 3 T cell receptor beta chains from a single sample sequenced in a study of long-term antiretroviral therapy in people with HIV. The authors ran the immunoSEQ assay, v3.0, at survey level. TCRdb's table, derived via immunoSEQ multiplex PCR, lists solely in-frame clones and lacks some. The repertoire holds about 24,000 clones, with 65% to 90% as singletons. Sample: unsorted PBMCs, taken at the start of antiretroviral therapy, before treatment. All receptors come from a woman under 30 with HIV.

V and J are TRBV6-6 and TRBJ2-4; 7 bases line up with TRBD1. With V trimmed by 5 bases and J by 0 bases, 4 bases remained unmatched. Germline lookup yields CDR1 MNHNY and CDR2 SVGAGI (reference sequence). CDR3 length: 15 residues. CDR3 DNA: TGTGCCAGCAGTCCAAACAGGGGAGCCAAAAACATTCAGTACTTC. Its translation is CASSPNRGAKNIQYF.

In this sample, this clone turned up once. This chain uses TRBV5-6 with TRBJ2-1; D not resolved. V lost 3 bases to trimming and J lost 9 bases, with 19 bases between them. The CDR3 is made up of 15 amino acids. Per germline, CDR1 SGHDT and CDR2 YYEEEE. The CDR3 coding sequence is TGTGCCAGCAGCTATCCCTCGGGTGCATTAGGTGAGCAGTTCTTC. Amino acids: CASSYPSGALGEQFF.

There are a few counts of this clone. J is TRBJ1-5 and V is TRBV5-1, with D unclear. V was pared by 4 bases and J by 3 bases, with 8 bases between. The CDR3 runs 13 residues. Per germline, CDR1 SGHRS and CDR2 YFSETQ. The CDR3 reads CASSLGPNQPQHF. CDR3 DNA: TGCGCCAGCAGCCTCGGGCCCAATCAGCCCCAGCATTTT.